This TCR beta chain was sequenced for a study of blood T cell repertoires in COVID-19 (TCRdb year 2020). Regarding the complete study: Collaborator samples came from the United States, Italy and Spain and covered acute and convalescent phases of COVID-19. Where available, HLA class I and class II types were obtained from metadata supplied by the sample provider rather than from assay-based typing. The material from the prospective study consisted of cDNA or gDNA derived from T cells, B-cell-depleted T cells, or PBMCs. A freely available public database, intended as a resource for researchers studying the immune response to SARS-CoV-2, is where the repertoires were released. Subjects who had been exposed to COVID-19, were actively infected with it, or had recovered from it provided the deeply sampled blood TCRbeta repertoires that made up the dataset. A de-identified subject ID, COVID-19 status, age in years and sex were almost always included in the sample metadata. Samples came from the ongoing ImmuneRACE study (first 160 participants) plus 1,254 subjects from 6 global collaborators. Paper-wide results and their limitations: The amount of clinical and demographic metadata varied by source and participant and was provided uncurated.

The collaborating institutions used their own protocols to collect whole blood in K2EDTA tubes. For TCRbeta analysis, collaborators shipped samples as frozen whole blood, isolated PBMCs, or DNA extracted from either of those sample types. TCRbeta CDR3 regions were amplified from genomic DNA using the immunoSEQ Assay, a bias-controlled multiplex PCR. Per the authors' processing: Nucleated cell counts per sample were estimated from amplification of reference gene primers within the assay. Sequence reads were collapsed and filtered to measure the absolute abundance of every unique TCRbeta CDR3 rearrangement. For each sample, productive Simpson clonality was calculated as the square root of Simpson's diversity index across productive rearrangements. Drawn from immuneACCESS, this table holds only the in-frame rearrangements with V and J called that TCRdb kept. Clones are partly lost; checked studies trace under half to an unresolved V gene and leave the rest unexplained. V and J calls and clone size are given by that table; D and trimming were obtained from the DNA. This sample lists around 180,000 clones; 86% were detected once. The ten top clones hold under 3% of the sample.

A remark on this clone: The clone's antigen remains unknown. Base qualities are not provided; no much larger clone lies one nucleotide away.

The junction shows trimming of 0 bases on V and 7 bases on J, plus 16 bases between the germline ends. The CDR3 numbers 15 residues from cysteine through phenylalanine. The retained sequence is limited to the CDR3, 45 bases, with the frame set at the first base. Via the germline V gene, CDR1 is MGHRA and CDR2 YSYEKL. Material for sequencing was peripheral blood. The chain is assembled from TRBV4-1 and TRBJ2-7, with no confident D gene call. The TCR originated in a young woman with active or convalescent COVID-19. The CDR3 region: CASSQDLGFYGEQYF. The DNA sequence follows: TGCGCCAGCAGCCAAGATCTCGGTTTTTACGGTGAGCAGTACTTC.